Included here is one T cell receptor beta chain sequence, with context. Antigen unknown. TCRdb's table, derived via immunoSEQ multiplex PCR, lists solely in-frame clones and lacks some. Found here are 25,000 to 30,000 clones, about 90% of them singletons; the top ten hold 6.5% to 9.5%. The data stem from a study of T cell responses to AZD1222 COVID-19 vaccine. Second doses were pooled across both intervals (about 4 or about 12 weeks). Study outcomes and limitations: Donors in the cohort were predominantly white British and more often female, and clonal diversity was possibly underestimated. Only after the peak T cell response were repertoires sampled.

V trimming: 2 bases; J trimming: 2 bases; junction bases outside the gene matches: 1. This CDR3 is 14 amino acids long. Germline assignment: CDR1 SGHTA and CDR2 FQGTGA. This clonotype was obtained from an adult who received the AZD1222 COVID-19 vaccine. Specimen: peripheral blood, collected 28 days after the second AZD1222 dose. The V gene is TRBV7-3, the J gene TRBJ2-5, with 8 nucleotides matching TRBD1. CDR3 in DNA: TGTGCCAGCAGCTTAGGACAGGGACAAGAGACCCAGTACTTC. It encodes CASSLGQGQETQYF. The full variable domain, in which reference TRBV7-3 and TRBJ2-5 provide the parts outside the CDR3, is GAGVSQTPSNKVTEKGKYVELRCDPISGHTALYWYRQSLGQGPEFLIYFQGTGAADDSGLPNDRFFAVRPEGSVSTLKIQRTERGDSAVYLCASSLGQGQETQYFGPGTRLLVL.